The 28 T cell receptor beta chains presented below share a single source sample, sequenced in a study of PD-L1 blockade in urothelial cancer. The protocol was immunoSEQ multiplex PCR, while the TCRdb copy is restricted to in-frame clones and leaves out a portion. The top ten clones hold roughly a quarter of a sample with fewer than 50,000 clones, 70% to 90% of them seen once. Indicated time point: peripheral blood 6 weeks after treatment start. The starting material was PBMCs, obtained around atezolizumab (anti-PD-L1) treatment. The receptors here all came from a man aged 55 to 69 with urothelial cancer.

The J gene is TRBJ2-7, the V gene TRBV6-5; the D gene is possibly TRBD1 (5 bases). Looked up from germline, CDR1 is MNHEY and CDR2 is SVGAGI. Trimming took 0 bases from V and 3 from J, leaving 9 bases between them. This CDR3 comprises 14 residues. Here the CDR3 DNA reads TGTGCCAGCAGTTACTCCTGGCAGGGCTACGAGCAGTACTTC. Translation gives CASSYSWQGYEQYF.

The gene calls are TRBV13 and TRBJ2-7, with TRBD2 as a possible D gene (5 bases). Per germline, CDR1 PRHDT and CDR2 FYEKMQ (reference sequence). V was cut by 0 bases and J by 5 bases, with 17 bases left in between. The CDR3 is made up of 16 amino acids. This CDR3 is CASSLGGRAPGHEQYF. The CDR3 DNA is TGTGCCAGCAGCTTAGGTGGGCGGGCCCCTGGCCACGAGCAGTACTTC. Full variable domain (remainder filled in from reference TRBV13 and TRBJ2-7): AAGVIQSPRHLIKEKRETATLKCYPIPRHDTVYWYQQGPGQDPQFLISFYEKMQSDKGSIPDRFSAQQFSDYHSELNMSSLELGDSALYFCASSLGGRAPGHEQYFGPGTRLTVT.

This clone was detected a few times. Other DNA sequences of this sample code for an identical CDR3. This sequence joins TRBV20-1 and TRBJ2-5; maybe TRBD1 (5 bases). V was trimmed by 8 bases and J by 5 bases, leaving 12 bases between them. CDR1 and CDR2 (germline): DFQATT, SNEGSKA (reference sequence). This CDR3 region has 11 residues. CDR3 amino acids: CSRQGGETQYF. CDR3 bases: TGCAGTCGGCAGGGTGGGGAGACCCAGTACTTC.

The gene calls are TRBV11-3 and TRBJ2-1; 12 positions agree with TRBD2. V lost 5 bases and J lost 5; bases outside the gene matches: 7. Germline V CDR1 and CDR2: SGHNT, YENEEA. CDR3 size: 16 residues. CDR3: CASSHRTSGDNNEQFF. The CDR3 DNA is TGTGCCAGCAGCCACCGGACTAGCGGGGATAACAATGAGCAGTTCTTC.

The rearrangement joins TRBV6-1 to TRBJ2-3; TRBD1 is a possible D gene (5 bases). This CDR3 region has 16 residues. Germline V gives CDR1 MNHNS, CDR2 SASEGT. With 0 bases removed from V and 2 bases from J, the gap between germline ends came to 12 bases. The CDR3 spells CASSEATGYSTDTQYF. The CDR3 region has the DNA TGTGCCAGCAGTGAAGCTACAGGATACTCCACAGATACGCAGTATTTT.

J is TRBJ1-6 and V is TRBV30; perhaps TRBD1 as D (6 bases). The germline V gene has CDR1 GTSNPN and CDR2 SVGIG (reference sequence). Deletions cut 5 bases from V and 5 bases from J, with 19 bases between. There are 16 residues in the CDR3. The CDR3: CAWGQQTPLNNSPLHF. The CDR3, as DNA: TGTGCCTGGGGACAGCAAACCCCACTCAATAATTCACCCCTCCACTTT.

This clone was seen only a few times. This rearrangement joins TRBV27 to TRBJ1-1; D unresolved. The length of the CDR3 is 14 residues. V was cut by 2 bases and J by 5 bases, with 12 bases left in between. Germline assignment: CDR1 MNHEY and CDR2 SMNVEV (reference sequence). The CDR3 region is CASSLRVLTTEAFF. CDR3 DNA sequence: TGTGCCAGCAGTTTACGTGTCCTAACGACTGAAGCTTTCTTT.

This clone was seen ten or more times. The chain recombines TRBV30 with TRBJ1-1; TRBD1 aligns across 7 bases. From germline, CDR1 is GTSNPN and CDR2 SVGIG (reference sequence). This CDR3 is 11 amino acids long. Here the CDR3 reads CAVQGYTEAFF. In nucleotides, the CDR3 is TGTGCTGTACAGGGGTACACTGAAGCTTTCTTT.

The chain carries TRBV5-4 and TRBJ2-1; 9 bases match TRBD2. The germline gives CDR1 SGHNT, CDR2 YYREEE (reference sequence). CDR3 size: 17 residues. The junction had 10 bases not matched to a gene; V was cut back by 0 bases and J by 6 bases. The CDR3 sequence: CASSLEAGGGARNEQFF. CDR3 nucleotides: TGTGCCAGCAGCTTGGAGGCGGGCGGGGGGGCTCGCAATGAGCAGTTCTTC.

The CDR3 reads CASSPETGELFF. The DNA for the CDR3 is TGTGCCAGCTCACCAGAGACCGGGGAGCTGTTTTTT. This rearrangement joins TRBV18 to TRBJ2-2; no clear D gene. The germline CDR1 and CDR2 sequences are KGHSH and LQKENI. Trimming removed 2 bases from V and 5 bases from J, with 3 bases in between. There are 12 residues in the CDR3.

The V gene is TRBV19, the J gene TRBJ2-1; possible D gene TRBD2, 6 bases. CDR3 length equals 15 residues. V dropped 8 bases and J dropped 0 bases, with 14 bases sitting between them. Germline assignment: CDR1 LNHDA and CDR2 SQIVND (reference sequence). The CDR3 is CASGPRGSSYNEQFF. CDR3 in DNA: TGTGCCAGTGGCCCCCGGGGGAGCTCCTACAATGAGCAGTTCTTC.

This clone appeared a few times. The chain employs TRBV19 and TRBJ2-2; 8 bases agree with TRBD1. The J segment lost 1 base and the V segment lost 4 bases, leaving 2 bases of the junction unmatched. The CDR3 extends over 15 amino acids. Germline V gene sequence: CDR1 LNHDA, CDR2 SQIVND (reference sequence). The chain's CDR3 is CASSTGQGNTGELFF. DNA for the CDR3: TGTGCCAGTAGTACCGGACAGGGGAACACCGGGGAGCTGTTTTTT.

The chain carries TRBV5-1 and TRBJ2-5; 14 bases align to TRBD2. V shed 4 bases, J shed 4 bases, and the junction held 6 bases outside the gene matches. Germline CDR1 SGHRS, CDR2 YFSETQ. CDR3 length equals 16 residues. In DNA, the CDR3 is TGCGCCAGCAGCAAAACGGGACTAGCGGGAGTAGAGACCCAGTACTTC. Translating it yields CASSKTGLAGVETQYF.

The V gene is TRBV19, the J gene TRBJ1-1, with a possible D match to TRBD1 (6 bases). Deletions cut 7 bases from V and 0 bases from J, with 15 bases between. Looked up from germline, CDR1 is LNHDA and CDR2 is SQIVND (reference sequence). CDR3 length equals 15 residues. CDR3 sequence: CASTIGQGMNTEAFF. The CDR3 DNA reads as TGTGCCAGTACCATAGGGCAGGGGATGAACACTGAAGCTTTCTTT.

The chain recombines TRBV9 with TRBJ2-1; 11 nucleotides align to TRBD2. With V trimmed by 2 bases and J by 6 bases, 13 bases remained unmatched. This CDR3 has 18 residues. Germline assignment: CDR1 SGDLS and CDR2 YYNGEE. CDR3 nucleotides: TGTGCCAGCAGCGTTAGCGTAGTAGCGGGAGGGCCTCTCAATGAGCAGTTCTTC. Translating it yields CASSVSVVAGGPLNEQFF.

The V gene is TRBV5-1, the J gene TRBJ2-7; a weak D match, TRBD1 (5 bases). The CDR3 extends over 13 amino acids. Deletions cut 0 bases from V and 6 bases from J, with 10 bases between. Germline V gene sequence: CDR1 SGHRS, CDR2 YFSETQ. The DNA of the CDR3 is TGCGCCAGCAGCTTGGTCAGGGAATCCGAGCAGTACTTC. Residues: CASSLVRESEQYF.

J is TRBJ2-7 and V is TRBV19; TRBD1 agrees at 9 bases. Germline V gene data show CDR1 as LNHDA and CDR2 as SQIVND (reference sequence). V was pared by 5 bases and J by 3 bases, with 8 bases of the junction left unmatched. This CDR3 is built from 15 residues. In nucleotides, the CDR3 is TGTGCCAGTAGTCCCCGACAGGGGGGCGTCTACGAGCAGTACTTC. Translation: CASSPRQGGVYEQYF.

The rearrangement uses TRBV5-6 and TRBJ2-3; TRBD1 aligns across 9 bases. Trimming removed 4 bases from V and 7 bases from J; junction bases left unmatched: 7. This CDR3 has 14 residues. Per the germline V gene, CDR1 is SGHDT and CDR2 is YYEEEE. As DNA, the CDR3 is TGTGCCAGCAGCGTACGGGACAGGGCTTATACGCAGTATTTT. This sequence encodes CASSVRDRAYTQYF. The whole variable domain, filled in from reference TRBV5-6 and TRBJ2-3, reads DAGVTQSPTHLIKTRGQQVTLRCSPKSGHDTVSWYQQALGQGPQFIFQYYEEEERQRGNFPDRFSGHQFPNYSSELNVNALLLGDSALYLCASSVRDRAYTQYFGPGTRLTVL.

The genes are TRBV19 and TRBJ2-1; maybe TRBD1 (6 bases). The V gene's germline CDR1 is LNHDA and CDR2 SQIVND (reference sequence). The CDR3 runs to 12 residues. V lost 6 bases and J 10 bases, leaving 13 bases between the germline ends. CDR3 region: CASRRDTYEQFF. Written as DNA, the CDR3 is TGTGCCAGTAGGAGGGACACGTACGAGCAGTTCTTC. The variable domain in full, with the rest retrieved from reference TRBV19 and TRBJ2-1, is DGGITQSPKYLFRKEGQNVTLSCEQNLNHDAMYWYRQDPGQGLRLIYYSQIVNDFQKGDIAEGYSVSREKKESFPLTVTSAQKNPTAFYLCASRRDTYEQFFGPGTRLTVL.

A single count supports this clone. The rearrangement uses TRBV9 and TRBJ2-7, with 8 positions matching TRBD2. Germline CDR1 is SGDLS and CDR2 is YYNGEE. CDR3 length: 16 amino acids. V was clipped by 0 bases and J by 2 bases; unmatched bases: 7. The CDR3 region is CASSVVSAGATYEQYF. For the CDR3, the DNA is TGTGCCAGCAGCGTAGTTTCAGCGGGGGCGACCTACGAGCAGTACTTC. The entire variable domain, with the rest obtained from reference TRBV9 and TRBJ2-7, is as follows: DSGVTQTPKHLITATGQRVTLRCSPRSGDLSVYWYQQSLDQGLQFLIQYYNGEERAKGNILERFSAQQFPDLHSELNLSSLELGDSALYFCASSVVSAGATYEQYFGPGTRLTVT.

The chain links TRBV18 to TRBJ1-1; TRBD1 might be the D (5 bases). CDR1 is KGHSH and CDR2 is LQKENI in the germline V gene. The V end was cut by 5 bases, the J end by 3 bases, with 16 bases between. The CDR3 is 15 residues long. Here the CDR3 reads CASSYYPGGYTEAFF. CDR3 coding DNA: TGTGCCAGCTCATATTATCCCGGGGGATACACTGAAGCTTTCTTT. The full variable domain, completed using reference TRBV18 and TRBJ1-1, is NAGVMQNPRHLVRRRGQEARLRCSPMKGHSHVYWYRQLPEEGLKFMVYLQKENIIDESGMPKERFSAEFPKEGPSILRIQQVVRGDSAAYFCASSYYPGGYTEAFFGQGTRLTVV.

The genes are TRBV18 and TRBJ1-5, with 12 bases fitting TRBD1. J was trimmed by 7 bases and V by 2 bases; bases with no gene match: 3. This CDR3 is built from 15 residues. Looked up from germline, CDR1 is KGHSH and CDR2 is LQKENI. CDR3 coding DNA: TGTGCCAGCTCACCAACCGGGACAGGGGGCCAGCCCCAGCATTTT. The encoded protein is CASSPTGTGGQPQHF.

In its sample, this clone was seen a few times. The chain carries TRBV10-3 and TRBJ2-7; the match to TRBD2 covers 11 bases. Germline values: CDR1 ENHRY, CDR2 SYGVKD. J gave up 7 bases and V 7 bases, and 9 bases lay outside the gene matches. The CDR3 has 14 amino acids. Here the CDR3 DNA reads TGTGCCATCACCGGGACTAGCGGATTGGGTGAGCAGTACTTC. It encodes CAITGTSGLGEQYF.

The chain has TRBV5-4 and TRBJ2-1; 11 bases match TRBD2. There are 15 residues in the CDR3. Per the germline V gene, CDR1 is SGHNT and CDR2 is YYREEE (reference sequence). After removal of 5 bases from V and 5 bases from J, the junction contained 6 bases not matched to a gene. Here the CDR3 reads CASRVTSGSHNEQFF. The CDR3, as DNA: TGTGCCAGCAGAGTTACTAGCGGGAGCCACAATGAGCAGTTCTTC.

This clone was counted between two and nine times. The V and J genes are TRBV4-1 and TRBJ2-5; 11 bases are shared with TRBD2. The CDR3 runs 17 residues. Germline V gene lookup returns CDR1 MGHRA and CDR2 YSYEKL. Germline trimming cut 0 bases from V and 7 bases from J; bases unmatched to any gene: 10. The CDR3 is CASSQEISGLAGGTQYF. The CDR3 coding sequence is TGCGCCAGCAGCCAAGAAATCTCTGGGCTAGCGGGGGGGACCCAGTACTTC.

The J gene is TRBJ2-3, the V gene TRBV7-2; D uncertain. The germline V gene has CDR1 SGHTA and CDR2 FQGNSA. Trimming left V 4 bases short and J 2 bases short, with 4 bases between. The CDR3 is 12 residues long. The CDR3 is CASSYTTDTQYF. The CDR3 bases are TGTGCCAGCAGCTACACCACAGATACGCAGTATTTT.

Of note for this clone: Other DNA sequences within the sample encode an identical CDR3. The chain employs TRBV7-6 and TRBJ1-2; 12 nucleotides line up with TRBD1. V lost 5 bases, J lost 8 bases, and 9 bases stayed unmatched. The CDR3 runs 15 residues. Germline CDR1 SGHVS, CDR2 FNYEAQ. The CDR3 DNA sequence: TGTGCCAGCAGCCCGGGGACAGGGGGCGCGGGAGGCTACACCTTC. The encoded protein is CASSPGTGGAGGYTF.

Only a few counts were recorded for this clone. The chain links TRBV5-1 to TRBJ1-4; 8 bases agree with TRBD1. The CDR3 consists of 15 residues. Germline-derived CDR1 and CDR2 are SGHRS and YFSETQ. With 4 bases clipped from V and 7 bases from J, the junction kept 9 bases outside the gene matches. CDR3 bases: TGCGCCAGCAGCACTGGACAGGGAATCGGTGAAAAACTGTTTTTT. It encodes CASSTGQGIGEKLFF.